This TCR beta chain was sequenced in a study of T cell changes during pregnancy in multiple sclerosis. The protocol was immunoSEQ multiplex PCR, while the TCRdb copy is restricted to in-frame clones and leaves out a portion. The top ten clones hold more than 1.4% of a sample with around 80,000 clones, roughly 94% of them seen once. This receptor was obtained from a female donor with multiple sclerosis, enrolled in a pregnancy study. The source material was peripheral blood, sampled before pregnancy.

CDR3 protein: CATAGGHSPDTQYF. Here the CDR3 DNA reads TGTGCCACCGCGGGGGGCCACAGCCCAGATACGCAGTATTTT. The chain is built from TRBV7-9 and TRBJ2-3; 8 bases align to TRBD2. With V trimmed by 10 bases and J by 4 bases, 10 bases remained unmatched. Germline V CDR1 and CDR2: SEHNR, FQNEAQ (reference sequence). This CDR3 contains 14 residues.